The sequence of this T cell receptor (beta chain) was determined in a study of post-analysis software for immune sequencing data. Study-level background: Both relapsing-remitting and secondary progressive multiple sclerosis featured among the disease courses, as did progressive-relapsing multiple sclerosis.

Study conclusions and caveats: Those with multiple sclerosis, the patient group, showed significantly lower normalized Chao1 diversity than controls. TRBV5-6, TRBV5-1 and TRBV20-1 were among several TRBV segments more frequent in patients than controls. Strong co-clustering by F measure was seen for same-batch samples.

Per germline, CDR1 SEHNR and CDR2 FQNEAQ (reference sequence). CDR3 size: 17 residues. Comments on this clonotype: Its antigen is still unknown. A much larger clone differs from this one at a single base, so this may be a read error.

cDNA libraries for TCR beta contained unique molecular identifiers. Input of about 0.85 to 10 million T cells yielded around 500,000 cDNA molecules. MiXCR, applied by TCRdb to the PCR reads, yields one record per CDR3 protein. The sample carries under 200,000 distinct CDR3 sequences, 25% to 35% recorded once. Sequencing was carried out using blood. The source of this sequence is a girl under 18 with multiple sclerosis. V gene TRBV7-9 combines with J gene TRBJ2-1; maybe TRBD2 (5 bases). The CDR3 here is CAGSPGSVGSPYNEQFF. In nucleotides, the CDR3 is TGTGCCGGCAGCCCCGGGTCGGTGGGGAGTCCTTACAATGAGCAGTTCTTC. The full variable domain, rest sourced from reference TRBV7-9 and TRBJ2-1, is DTGVSQNPRHKITKRGQNVTFRCDPISEHNRLYWYRQTLGQGPEFLTYFQNEAQLEKSRLLSDRFSAERPKGSFSTLEIQRTEQGDSAMYLCAGSPGSVGSPYNEQFFGPGTRLTVL.